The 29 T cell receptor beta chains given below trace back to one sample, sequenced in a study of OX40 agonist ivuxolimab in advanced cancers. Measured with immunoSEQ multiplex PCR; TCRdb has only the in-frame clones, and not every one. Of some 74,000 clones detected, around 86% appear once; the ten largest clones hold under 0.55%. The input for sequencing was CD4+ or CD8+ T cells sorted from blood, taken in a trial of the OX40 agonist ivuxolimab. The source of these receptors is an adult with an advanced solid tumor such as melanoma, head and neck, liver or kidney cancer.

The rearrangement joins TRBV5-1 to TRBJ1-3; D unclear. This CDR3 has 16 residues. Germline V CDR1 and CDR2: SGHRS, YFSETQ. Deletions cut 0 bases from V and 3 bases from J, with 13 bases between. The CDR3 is CASSLAGSRYGNTIYF. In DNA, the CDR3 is TGCGCCAGCAGCTTGGCGGGCAGCAGATATGGAAACACCATATATTTT.

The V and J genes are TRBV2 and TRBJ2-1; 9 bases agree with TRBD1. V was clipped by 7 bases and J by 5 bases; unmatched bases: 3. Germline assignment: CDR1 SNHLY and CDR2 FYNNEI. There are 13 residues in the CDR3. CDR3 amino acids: CASIRDRDNEQFF. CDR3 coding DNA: TGTGCCAGCATCAGGGACAGGGACAATGAGCAGTTCTTC. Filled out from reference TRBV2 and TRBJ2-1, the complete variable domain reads EPEVTQTPSHQVTQMGQEVILRCVPISNHLYFYWYRQILGQKVEFLVSFYNNEISEKSEIFDDQFSVERPDGSNFTLKIRSTKLEDSAMYFCASIRDRDNEQFFGPGTRLTVL.

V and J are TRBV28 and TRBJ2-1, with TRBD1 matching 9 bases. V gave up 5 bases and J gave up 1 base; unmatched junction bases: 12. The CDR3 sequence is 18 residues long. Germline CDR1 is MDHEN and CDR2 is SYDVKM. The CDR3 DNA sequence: TGTGCCAGCAGTCCCCCGGGACAGGGAGGCCGTTCCTACAATGAGCAGTTCTTC. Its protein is CASSPPGQGGRSYNEQFF.

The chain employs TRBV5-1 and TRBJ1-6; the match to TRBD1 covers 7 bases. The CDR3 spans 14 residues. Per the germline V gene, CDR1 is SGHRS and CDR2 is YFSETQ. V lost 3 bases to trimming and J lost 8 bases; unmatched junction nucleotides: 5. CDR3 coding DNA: TGCGCCAGCAGCTCGACAGGGATAGATTCACCCCTCCACTTT. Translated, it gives CASSSTGIDSPLHF.

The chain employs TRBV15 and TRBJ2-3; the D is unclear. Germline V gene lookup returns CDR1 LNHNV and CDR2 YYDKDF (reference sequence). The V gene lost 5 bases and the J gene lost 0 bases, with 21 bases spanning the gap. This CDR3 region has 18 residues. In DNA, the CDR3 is TGTGCCACCAGCCGAGGCTTGTTTCGCGGTACTAGCACAGATACGCAGTATTTT. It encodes CATSRGLFRGTSTDTQYF. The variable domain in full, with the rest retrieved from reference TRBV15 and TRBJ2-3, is DAMVIQNPRYQVTQFGKPVTLSCSQTLNHNVMYWYQQKSSQAPKLLFHYYDKDFNNEADTPDNFQSRRPNTSFCFLDIRSPGLGDTAMYLCATSRGLFRGTSTDTQYFGPGTRLTVL.

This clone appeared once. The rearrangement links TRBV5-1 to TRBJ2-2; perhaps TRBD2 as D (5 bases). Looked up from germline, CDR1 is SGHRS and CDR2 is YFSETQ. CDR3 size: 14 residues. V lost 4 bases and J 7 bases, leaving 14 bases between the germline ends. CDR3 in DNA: TGCGCCAGCAGCCTAGGACGGGAAAACGGGGAGCTGTTTTTT. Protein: CASSLGRENGELFF.

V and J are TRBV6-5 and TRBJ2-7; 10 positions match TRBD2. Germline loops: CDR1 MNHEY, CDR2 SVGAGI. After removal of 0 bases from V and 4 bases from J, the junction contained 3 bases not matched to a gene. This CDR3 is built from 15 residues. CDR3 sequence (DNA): TGTGCCAGCAGTTACTCGTCTAGCGGGGGTTACGAGCAGTACTTC. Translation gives CASSYSSSGGYEQYF.

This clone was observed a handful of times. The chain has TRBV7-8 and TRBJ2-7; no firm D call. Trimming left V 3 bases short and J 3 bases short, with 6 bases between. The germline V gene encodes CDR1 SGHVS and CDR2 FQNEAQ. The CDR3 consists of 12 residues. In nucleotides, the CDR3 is TGTGCCAGCAGCTTGACTTACTACGAGCAGTACTTC. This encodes CASSLTYYEQYF. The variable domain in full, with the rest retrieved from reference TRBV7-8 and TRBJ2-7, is GAGVSQSPRYKVAKRGQDVALRCDPISGHVSLFWYQQALGQGPEFLTYFQNEAQLDKSGLPSDRFFAERPEGSVSTLKIQRTQQEDSAVYLCASSLTYYEQYFGPGTRLTVT.

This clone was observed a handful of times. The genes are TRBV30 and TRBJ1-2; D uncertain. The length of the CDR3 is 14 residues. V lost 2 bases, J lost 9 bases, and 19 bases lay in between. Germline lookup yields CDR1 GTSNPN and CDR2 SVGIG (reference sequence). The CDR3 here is CAWSRPDVRTSYTF. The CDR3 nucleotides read TGTGCCTGGAGTCGGCCAGATGTACGGACGAGCTACACCTTC.

The CDR3 DNA sequence: TGTGCCAGCAGCTTGACAGGGAATAATTCACCCCTCCACTTT. This sequence encodes CASSLTGNNSPLHF. The chain carries TRBV11-2 and TRBJ1-6; 7 bases fit TRBD1. This CDR3 has 14 residues. The V segment lost 3 bases and the J segment 5 bases; nucleotides outside the gene matches: 1. Per germline, CDR1 SGHAT and CDR2 FQNNGV.

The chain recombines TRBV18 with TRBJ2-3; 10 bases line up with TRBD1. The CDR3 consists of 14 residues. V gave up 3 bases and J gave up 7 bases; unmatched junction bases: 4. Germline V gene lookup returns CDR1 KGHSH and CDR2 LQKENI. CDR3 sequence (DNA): TGTGCCAGCTCACCGGGACAGGGGAAGAATACGCAGTATTTT. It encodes CASSPGQGKNTQYF.

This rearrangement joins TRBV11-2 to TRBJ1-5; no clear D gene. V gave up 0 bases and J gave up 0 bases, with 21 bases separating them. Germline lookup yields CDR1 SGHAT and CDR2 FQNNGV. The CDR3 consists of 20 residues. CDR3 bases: TGTGCCAGCAGCTTAGATCAACGGGGTGAGGTAAAGGGTAGCAATCAGCCCCAGCATTTT. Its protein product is CASSLDQRGEVKGSNQPQHF.

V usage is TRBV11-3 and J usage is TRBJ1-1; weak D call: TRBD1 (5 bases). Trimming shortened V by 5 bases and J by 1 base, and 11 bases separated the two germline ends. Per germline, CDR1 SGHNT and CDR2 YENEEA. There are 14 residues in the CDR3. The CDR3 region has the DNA TGTGCCAGCAGCCCAGGGACTACGAACACTGAAGCTTTCTTT. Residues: CASSPGTTNTEAFF.

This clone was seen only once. CDR3 DNA: TGTGCCAGCAACCCCGTACAGGGAGAGGGTGAAGCTTTCTTT. It specifies CASNPVQGEGEAFF. The gene calls are TRBV7-2 and TRBJ1-1; a weak D match, TRBD1 (6 bases). Trimming cost V 7 bases and J 7 bases, with 19 bases left between them. The germline CDR1 and CDR2 sequences are SGHTA and FQGNSA. CDR3 size: 14 residues. Combining the CDR3 with reference TRBV7-2 and TRBJ1-1 gives the whole variable domain GAGVSQSPSNKVTEKGKDVELRCDPISGHTALYWYRQSLGQGLEFLIYFQGNSAPDKSGLPSDRFSAERTGGSVSTLTIQRTQQEDSAVYLCASNPVQGEGEAFFGQGTRLTVV.

The CDR3 DNA is TGCAGCGTTGGGGCGGAGGGACAGGATCGAGAGACCCAGTACTTC. Protein: CSVGAEGQDRETQYF. V and J are TRBV29-1 and TRBJ2-5, with 8 bases that match TRBD1. Germline V gives CDR1 SQVTM, CDR2 ANQGSEA. Trimming removed 4 bases from V and 4 bases from J; junction bases left unmatched: 11. The CDR3 has 15 amino acids.

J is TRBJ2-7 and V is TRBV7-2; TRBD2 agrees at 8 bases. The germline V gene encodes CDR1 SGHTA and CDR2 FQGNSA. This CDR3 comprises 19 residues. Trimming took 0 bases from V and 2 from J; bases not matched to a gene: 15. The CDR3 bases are TGTGCCAGCAGCTTAGCGTCTAGATTTTCGGGCGGGAGGACCTACGAGCAGTACTTC. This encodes CASSLASRFSGGRTYEQYF.

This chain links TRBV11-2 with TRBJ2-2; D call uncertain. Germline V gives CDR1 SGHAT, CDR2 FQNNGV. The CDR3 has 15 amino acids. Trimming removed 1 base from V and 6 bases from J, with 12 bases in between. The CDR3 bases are TGTGCCAGCAGCTTAGTCGGTGGACCGGCCGGGGAGCTGTTTTTT. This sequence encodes CASSLVGGPAGELFF. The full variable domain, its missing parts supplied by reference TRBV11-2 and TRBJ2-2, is EAGVAQSPRYKIIEKRQSVAFWCNPISGHATLYWYQQILGQGPKLLIQFQNNGVVDDSQLPKDRFSAERLKGVDSTLKIQPAKLEDSAVYLCASSLVGGPAGELFFGEGSRLTVL.

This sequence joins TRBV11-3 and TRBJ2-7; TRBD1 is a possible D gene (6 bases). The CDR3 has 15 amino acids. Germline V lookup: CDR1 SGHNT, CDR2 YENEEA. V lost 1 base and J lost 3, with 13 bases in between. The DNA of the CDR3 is TGTGCCAGCAGCTTAGGAGCCCGACAGGACTACGAGCAGTACTTC. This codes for CASSLGARQDYEQYF.

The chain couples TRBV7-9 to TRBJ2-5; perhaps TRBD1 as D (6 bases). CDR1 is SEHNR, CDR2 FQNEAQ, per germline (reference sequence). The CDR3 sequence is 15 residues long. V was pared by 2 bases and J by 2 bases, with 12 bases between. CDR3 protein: CASSLSLGQQETQYF. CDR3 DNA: TGTGCCAGCAGCTTATCATTGGGACAACAAGAGACCCAGTACTTC.

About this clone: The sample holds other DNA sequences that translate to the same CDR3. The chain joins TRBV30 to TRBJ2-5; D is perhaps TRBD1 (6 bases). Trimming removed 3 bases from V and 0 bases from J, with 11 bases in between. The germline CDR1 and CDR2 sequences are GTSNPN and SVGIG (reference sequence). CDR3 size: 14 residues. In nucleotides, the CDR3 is TGTGCCTGGAGGCACAGGGTGGACCAAGAGACCCAGTACTTC. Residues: CAWRHRVDQETQYF.

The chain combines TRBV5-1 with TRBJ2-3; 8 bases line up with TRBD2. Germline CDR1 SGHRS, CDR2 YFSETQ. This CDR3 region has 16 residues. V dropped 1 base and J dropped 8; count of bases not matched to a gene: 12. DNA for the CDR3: TGCGCCAGCAGCTTGACGGGGACTAGTAATTACGGTACGCAGTATTTT. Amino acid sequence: CASSLTGTSNYGTQYF.

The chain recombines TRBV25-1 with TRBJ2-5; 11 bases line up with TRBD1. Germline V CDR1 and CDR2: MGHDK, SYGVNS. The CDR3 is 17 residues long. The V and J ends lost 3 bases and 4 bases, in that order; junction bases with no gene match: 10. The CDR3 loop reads CASSDSRTGTGGETQYF. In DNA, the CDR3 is TGTGCCAGCAGTGATTCCCGGACCGGGACAGGGGGAGAGACCCAGTACTTC.

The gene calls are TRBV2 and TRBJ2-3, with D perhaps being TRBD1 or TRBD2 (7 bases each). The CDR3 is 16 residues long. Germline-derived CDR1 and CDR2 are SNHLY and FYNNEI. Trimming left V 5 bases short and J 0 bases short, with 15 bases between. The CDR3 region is CASSLQGGDSTDTQYF. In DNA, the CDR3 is TGTGCCAGCAGTCTTCAGGGGGGGGATAGCACAGATACGCAGTATTTT.

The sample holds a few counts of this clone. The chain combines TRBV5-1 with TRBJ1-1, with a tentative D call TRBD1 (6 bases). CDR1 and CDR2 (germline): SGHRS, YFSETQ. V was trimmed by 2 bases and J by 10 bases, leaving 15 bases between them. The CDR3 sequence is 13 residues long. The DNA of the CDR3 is TGCGCCAGCAGCTTCGGAACAGGGAAAGGAGCTTTCTTT. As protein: CASSFGTGKGAFF.

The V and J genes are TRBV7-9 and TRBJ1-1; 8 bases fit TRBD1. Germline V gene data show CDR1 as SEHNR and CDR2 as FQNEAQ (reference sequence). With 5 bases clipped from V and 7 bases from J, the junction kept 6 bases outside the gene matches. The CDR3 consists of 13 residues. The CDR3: CASSLQGVGEAFF. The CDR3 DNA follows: TGTGCCAGCAGCCTACAGGGGGTGGGTGAAGCTTTCTTT.

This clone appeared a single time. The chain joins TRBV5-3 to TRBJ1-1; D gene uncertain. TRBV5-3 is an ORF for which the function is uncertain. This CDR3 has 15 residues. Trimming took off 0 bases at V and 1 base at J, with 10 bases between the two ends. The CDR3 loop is CARSLGNRPNTEAFF. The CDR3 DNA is TGTGCCAGAAGCTTGGGTAACAGACCGAACACTGAAGCTTTCTTT.

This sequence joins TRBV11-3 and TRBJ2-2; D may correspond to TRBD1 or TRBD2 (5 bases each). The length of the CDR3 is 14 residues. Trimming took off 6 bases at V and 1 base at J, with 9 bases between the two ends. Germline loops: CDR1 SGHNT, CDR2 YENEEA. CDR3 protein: CASSRDGNTGELFF. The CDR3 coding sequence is TGTGCCAGCAGTAGGGACGGGAACACCGGGGAGCTGTTTTTT.

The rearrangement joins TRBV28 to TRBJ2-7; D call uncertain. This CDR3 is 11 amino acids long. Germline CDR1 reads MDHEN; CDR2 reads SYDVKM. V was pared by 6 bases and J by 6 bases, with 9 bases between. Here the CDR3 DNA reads TGTGCCAGCAGCTCCCCGGGCGAGCAGTACTTC. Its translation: CASSSPGEQYF.

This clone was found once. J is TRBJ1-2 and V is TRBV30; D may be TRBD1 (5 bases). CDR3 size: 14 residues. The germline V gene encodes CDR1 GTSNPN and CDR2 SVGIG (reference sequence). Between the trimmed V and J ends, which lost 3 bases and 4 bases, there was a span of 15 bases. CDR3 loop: CAWSLGGAGYGYTF. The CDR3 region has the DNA TGTGCCTGGAGCTTGGGGGGAGCTGGCTATGGCTACACCTTC. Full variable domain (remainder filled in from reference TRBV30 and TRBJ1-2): SQTIHQWPATLVQPVGSPLSLECTVEGTSNPNLYWYRQAAGRGLQLLFYSVGIGQISSEVPQNLSASRPQDRQFILSSKKLLLSDSGFYLCAWSLGGAGYGYTFGSGTRLTVV.